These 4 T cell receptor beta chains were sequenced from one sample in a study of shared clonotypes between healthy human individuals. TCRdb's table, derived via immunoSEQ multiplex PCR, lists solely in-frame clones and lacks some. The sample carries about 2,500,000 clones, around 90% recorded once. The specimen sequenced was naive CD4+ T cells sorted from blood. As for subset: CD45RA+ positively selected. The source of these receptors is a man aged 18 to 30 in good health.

CDR3 in amino acids: CASSQSGTYGEKLFF. DNA of the CDR3: TGCGCCAGCAGCCAAAGCGGGACATACGGTGAAAAACTGTTTTTT. The gene calls are TRBV4-3 and TRBJ1-4, with D possibly being TRBD1 (6 bases). This CDR3 has 15 amino acids. V lost 2 bases to trimming and J lost 7 bases, with 14 bases between them. Germline CDR1 and CDR2: LGHNA and YSLEER.

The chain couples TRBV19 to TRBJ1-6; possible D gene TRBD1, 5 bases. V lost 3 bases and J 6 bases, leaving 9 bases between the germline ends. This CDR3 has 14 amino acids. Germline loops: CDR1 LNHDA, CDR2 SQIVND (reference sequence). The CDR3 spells CASSISGANSPLHF. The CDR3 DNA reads TGTGCCAGTAGTATCAGCGGGGCTAATTCACCCCTCCACTTT.

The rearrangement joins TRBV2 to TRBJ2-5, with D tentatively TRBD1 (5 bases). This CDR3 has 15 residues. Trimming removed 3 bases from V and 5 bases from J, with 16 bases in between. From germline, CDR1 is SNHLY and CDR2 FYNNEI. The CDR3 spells CASSDWLSGRETQYF. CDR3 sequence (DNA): TGTGCCAGCAGTGATTGGTTGTCAGGGCGGGAGACCCAGTACTTC.

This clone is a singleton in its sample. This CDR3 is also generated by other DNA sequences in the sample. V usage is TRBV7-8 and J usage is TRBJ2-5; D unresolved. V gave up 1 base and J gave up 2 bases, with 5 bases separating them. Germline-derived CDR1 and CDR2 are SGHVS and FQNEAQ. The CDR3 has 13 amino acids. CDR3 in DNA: TGTGCCAGCAGCTTAGGGCAGCAAGAGACCCAGTACTTC. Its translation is CASSLGQQETQYF.